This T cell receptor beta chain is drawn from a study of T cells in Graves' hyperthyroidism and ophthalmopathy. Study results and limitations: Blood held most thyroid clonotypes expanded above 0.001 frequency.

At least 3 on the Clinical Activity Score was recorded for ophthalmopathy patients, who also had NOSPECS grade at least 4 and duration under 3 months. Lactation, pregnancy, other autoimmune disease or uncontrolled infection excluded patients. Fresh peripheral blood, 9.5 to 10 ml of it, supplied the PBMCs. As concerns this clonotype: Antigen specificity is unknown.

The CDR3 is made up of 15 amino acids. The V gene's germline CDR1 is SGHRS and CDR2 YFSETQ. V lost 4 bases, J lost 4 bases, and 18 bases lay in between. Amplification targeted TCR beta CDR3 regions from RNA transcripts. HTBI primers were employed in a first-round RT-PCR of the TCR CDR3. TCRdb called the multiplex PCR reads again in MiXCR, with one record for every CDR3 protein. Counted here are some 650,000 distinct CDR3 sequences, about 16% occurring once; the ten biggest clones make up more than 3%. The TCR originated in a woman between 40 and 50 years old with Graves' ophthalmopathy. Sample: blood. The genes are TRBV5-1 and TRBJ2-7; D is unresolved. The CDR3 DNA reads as TGCGCCAGCAGCCCAGACGAAGGGATAATATACGAGCAGTACTTC. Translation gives CASSPDEGIIYEQYF.